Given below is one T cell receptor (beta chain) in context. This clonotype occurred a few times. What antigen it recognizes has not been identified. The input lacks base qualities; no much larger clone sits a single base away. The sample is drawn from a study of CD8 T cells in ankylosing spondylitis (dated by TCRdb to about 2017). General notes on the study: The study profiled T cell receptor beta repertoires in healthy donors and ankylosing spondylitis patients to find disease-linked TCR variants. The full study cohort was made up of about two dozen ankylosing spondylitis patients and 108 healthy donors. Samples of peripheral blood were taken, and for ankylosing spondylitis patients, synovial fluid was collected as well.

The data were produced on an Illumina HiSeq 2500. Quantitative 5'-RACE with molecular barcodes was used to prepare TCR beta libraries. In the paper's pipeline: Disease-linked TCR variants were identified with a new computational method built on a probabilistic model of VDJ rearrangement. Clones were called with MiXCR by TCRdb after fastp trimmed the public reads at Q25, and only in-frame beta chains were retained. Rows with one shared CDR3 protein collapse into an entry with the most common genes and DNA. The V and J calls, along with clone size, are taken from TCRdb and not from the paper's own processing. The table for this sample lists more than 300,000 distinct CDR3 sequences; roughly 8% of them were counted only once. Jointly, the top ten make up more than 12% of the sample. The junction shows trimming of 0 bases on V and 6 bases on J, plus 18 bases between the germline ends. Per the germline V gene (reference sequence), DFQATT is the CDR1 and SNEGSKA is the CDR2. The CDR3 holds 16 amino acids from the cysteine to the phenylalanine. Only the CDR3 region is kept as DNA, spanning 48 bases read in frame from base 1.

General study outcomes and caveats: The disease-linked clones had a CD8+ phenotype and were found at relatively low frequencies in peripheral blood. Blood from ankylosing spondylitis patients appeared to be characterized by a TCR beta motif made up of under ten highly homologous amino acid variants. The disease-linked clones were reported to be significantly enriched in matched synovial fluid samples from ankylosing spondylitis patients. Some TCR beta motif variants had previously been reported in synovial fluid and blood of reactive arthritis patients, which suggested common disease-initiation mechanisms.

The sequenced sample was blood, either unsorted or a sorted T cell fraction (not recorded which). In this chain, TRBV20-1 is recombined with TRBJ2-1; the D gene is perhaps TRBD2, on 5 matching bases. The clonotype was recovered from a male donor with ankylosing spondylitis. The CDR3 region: CSARDSSRAPSNEQFF. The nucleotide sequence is TGCAGTGCTAGAGATAGTTCGAGGGCCCCGTCCAATGAGCAGTTCTTC.